These 22 T cell receptor beta chains originate from one sample sequenced in a study of CD8 T cells in Susac syndrome. RNA in amounts of about 0.45 to 1 ug was reverse transcribed with random hexamers. A single record per CDR3 protein comes from TCRdb applying MiXCR to the immunoSEQ multiplex PCR reads. The sample has a few hundred thousand distinct CDR3 sequences; 95% are singletons. Sequencing was carried out using CD4+ T cells from PBMCs. These receptors were collected from a human donor with multiple sclerosis.

This rearrangement joins TRBV14 to TRBJ2-1, with TRBD2 identical over 9 bases. CDR1 and CDR2 (germline): SGHDN, FVKESK. The CDR3 runs 16 residues. J lost 7 bases, V lost 3 bases, and 10 bases had no gene match. The CDR3 DNA sequence: TGTGCCAGCAGCCAGTTCGTAGCGGGAGCGAAAAATGAGCAGTTCTTC. Protein sequence: CASSQFVAGAKNEQFF.

This clonotype was detected a few times. The chain employs TRBV3-1 and TRBJ2-7; D is undetermined. V was clipped by 3 bases and J by 0 bases, with 6 bases between them. This CDR3 has 13 residues. Germline V lookup: CDR1 LGHDT, CDR2 YNNKEL (reference sequence). The CDR3 protein is CASSQDTSYEQYF. The CDR3 DNA reads as TGTGCCAGCAGCCAGGATACCTCCTACGAGCAGTACTTC.

This rearrangement joins TRBV27 to TRBJ2-7; the match to TRBD1 covers 11 bases. Germline V gene data show CDR1 as MNHEY and CDR2 as SMNVEV (reference sequence). The length of the CDR3 is 15 residues. V shed 1 base, J shed 6 bases, and the junction held 5 bases outside the gene matches. CDR3 in amino acids: CASSLYPGTGGEQYF. CDR3 coding DNA: TGTGCCAGCAGTTTATACCCCGGGACAGGGGGCGAGCAGTACTTC.

This clonotype appeared once. The chain is built from TRBV15 and TRBJ1-1; tentatively, D is TRBD1 (5 bases). Germline-derived CDR1 and CDR2 are LNHNV and YYDKDF (reference sequence). This CDR3 has 14 residues. Between the trimmed V and J ends, which lost 2 bases and 7 bases, there was a span of 14 bases. The CDR3 region has the DNA TGTGCCACCAGCAGACGGACACGGGATGGTGAAGCTTTCTTT. Protein: CATSRRTRDGEAFF.

The chain joins TRBV30 to TRBJ1-4, with TRBD1 identical over 9 bases. CDR1 and CDR2 (germline): GTSNPN, SVGIG (reference sequence). With 0 bases clipped from V and 2 bases from J, the junction kept 4 bases outside the gene matches. There are 16 residues in the CDR3. The CDR3 nucleotides read TGTGCCTGGAGTGTAGACAGGGGGAGGACTAATGAAAAACTGTTTTTT. Translation gives CAWSVDRGRTNEKLFF.

J is TRBJ1-6 and V is TRBV9; 7 bases fit TRBD1. With 4 bases clipped from V and 8 bases from J, the junction kept 9 bases outside the gene matches. The CDR3 contains 15 residues. CDR1 is SGDLS and CDR2 is YYNGEE in the germline V gene. In DNA, the CDR3 is TGTGCCAGCAGCCCGACGACAGGGCTGGATTCACCCCTCCACTTT. The encoded protein is CASSPTTGLDSPLHF. The variable domain in full, with the rest retrieved from reference TRBV9 and TRBJ1-6, is DSGVTQTPKHLITATGQRVTLRCSPRSGDLSVYWYQQSLDQGLQFLIQYYNGEERAKGNILERFSAQQFPDLHSELNLSSLELGDSALYFCASSPTTGLDSPLHFGNGTRLTVT.

Only a few counts were recorded for this clonotype. This chain connects TRBV2 to TRBJ2-5; D is possibly TRBD2 (5 bases). Germline CDR1 reads SNHLY; CDR2 reads FYNNEI. This CDR3 is 11 amino acids long. The germline V and J ends were trimmed by 7 bases and 5 bases, with 8 bases remaining between them. The DNA for the CDR3 is TGTGCCAGCAAGGGAGAGGAGACCCAGTACTTC. This gives the protein CASKGEETQYF.

The rearrangement uses TRBV7-2 and TRBJ2-2, with a tentative D call TRBD2 (5 bases). CDR1 and CDR2 from the germline V gene are SGHTA and FQGNSA. The CDR3 has 16 amino acids. V dropped 5 bases and J dropped 4 bases, with 17 bases sitting between them. CDR3: CASSLTGNPATGELFF. CDR3 DNA sequence: TGTGCCAGCAGCCTCACCGGGAACCCGGCCACCGGGGAGCTGTTTTTT. The full variable domain, its missing parts supplied by reference TRBV7-2 and TRBJ2-2, is GAGVSQSPSNKVTEKGKDVELRCDPISGHTALYWYRQSLGQGLEFLIYFQGNSAPDKSGLPSDRFSAERTGGSVSTLTIQRTQQEDSAVYLCASSLTGNPATGELFFGEGSRLTVL.

V usage is TRBV2 and J usage is TRBJ2-5; unclear D gene. Trimming took off 6 bases at V and 2 bases at J, with 16 bases between the two ends. From germline, CDR1 is SNHLY and CDR2 FYNNEI. CDR3 length equals 15 residues. As DNA, the CDR3 is TGTGCCAGCAGAAACGGACCGGAGCGACAAGAGACCCAGTACTTC. This encodes CASRNGPERQETQYF.

The chain is built from TRBV3-1 and TRBJ2-7; D call uncertain. In germline, CDR1 is LGHDT, CDR2 YNNKEL (reference sequence). The CDR3 is made up of 12 amino acids. V lost 4 bases to trimming and J lost 3 bases, with 7 bases between them. CDR3 amino acids: CASSPGRYEQYF. For the CDR3, the DNA is TGTGCCAGCAGCCCTGGCCGCTACGAGCAGTACTTC.

V gene TRBV28 combines with J gene TRBJ2-4; D gene unclear. This CDR3 contains 13 residues. Germline CDR1 is MDHEN and CDR2 is SYDVKM. V lost 6 bases and J 4 bases, leaving 10 bases between the germline ends. The CDR3 here is CASSPYPKNIQYF. The CDR3 nucleotides read TGTGCCAGCAGCCCTTATCCGAAAAACATTCAGTACTTC.

The chain carries TRBV6-5 and TRBJ2-7; 9 bases are a match to TRBD2. The CDR3 spans 15 residues. The V segment lost 6 bases and the J segment 4 bases; nucleotides outside the gene matches: 10. Germline CDR1 MNHEY, CDR2 SVGAGI. The CDR3 sequence is CASRPVAGALYEQYF. The CDR3 DNA sequence: TGTGCCAGCAGACCCGTAGCGGGGGCCCTTTACGAGCAGTACTTC.

V is TRBV5-4 and J is TRBJ2-6; 7 nucleotides align to TRBD1. In germline, CDR1 is SGHNT, CDR2 YYREEE (reference sequence). Germline trimming cut 4 bases from V and 2 bases from J; bases unmatched to any gene: 6. The CDR3 runs to 16 residues. The CDR3 DNA reads as TGTGCCAGCAGCAGTAACAGGGGCGCTGGGGCCAACGTCCTGACTTTC. Its translation is CASSSNRGAGANVLTF.

The V gene is TRBV20-1, the J gene TRBJ2-7; unclear D gene. Germline assignment: CDR1 DFQATT and CDR2 SNEGSKA (reference sequence). CDR3 length equals 12 residues. The V gene lost 4 bases and the J gene lost 3 bases, with 10 bases spanning the gap. The CDR3 here is CSAKQLNYEQYF. DNA of the CDR3: TGCAGTGCTAAACAGTTGAACTACGAGCAGTACTTC.

The rearrangement links TRBV5-1 to TRBJ2-3; 8 bases match TRBD1. V trimming: 4 bases; J trimming: 4 bases; junction bases outside the gene matches: 8. The germline V gene has CDR1 SGHRS and CDR2 YFSETQ. The CDR3 has 15 amino acids. CDR3 nucleotides: TGCGCCAGCAGCCCCCAGGACAGGGCGGCAGATACGCAGTATTTT. As protein: CASSPQDRAADTQYF. Full variable domain (remainder filled in from reference TRBV5-1 and TRBJ2-3): KAGVTQTPRYLIKTRGQQVTLSCSPISGHRSVSWYQQTPGQGLQFLFEYFSETQRNKGNFPGRFSGRQFSNSRSEMNVSTLELGDSALYLCASSPQDRAADTQYFGPGTRLTVL.

The chain couples TRBV20-1 to TRBJ2-7; D is possibly TRBD2 (6 bases). Germline assignment: CDR1 DFQATT and CDR2 SNEGSKA (reference sequence). CDR3 size: 15 residues. Trimming shortened V by 0 bases and J by 2 bases, and 14 bases separated the two germline ends. CDR3 bases: TGCAGTGCTAGAGAGCGGGGACGCTTTACCTACGAGCAGTACTTC. The encoded protein is CSARERGRFTYEQYF.

Turning to this clonotype: An end of the junction does not agree with germline; a read error may underlie this. The chain combines TRBV3-1 with TRBJ2-7; D ambiguous. The CDR3 covers 13 residues. Germline values: CDR1 LGHDT, CDR2 YNNKEL (reference sequence). CDR3 protein: CASSQVDGARLSF. The CDR3 DNA reads TGTGCCAGCAGCCAAGTAGATGGTGCGCGACTTTCCTTC.

The rearrangement uses TRBV30 and TRBJ2-5; TRBD2 aligns across 11 bases. Germline assignment: CDR1 GTSNPN and CDR2 SVGIG (reference sequence). Losses at the gene ends were 7 bases for V and 4 bases for J; bases not matched to a gene: 11. The CDR3 extends over 15 amino acids. In DNA, the CDR3 is TGTGCCTCCCGTCTTGGGACTAGCGGAGGAGAGACCCAGTACTTC. As protein: CASRLGTSGGETQYF.

The chain employs TRBV5-1 and TRBJ1-5; D perhaps matches TRBD1 (5 bases). The CDR3 is 15 residues long. Germline values: CDR1 SGHRS, CDR2 YFSETQ. V was pared by 2 bases and J by 6 bases, with 15 bases between. CDR3 nucleotides: TGCGCCAGCAGCTTAGGGGAACGGTGGGGTCAGCCCCAGCATTTT. Its protein is CASSLGERWGQPQHF.

The V gene is TRBV5-1, the J gene TRBJ2-7; D remains ambiguous. This CDR3 has 15 amino acids. From germline, CDR1 is SGHRS and CDR2 YFSETQ. Trimming pared 1 base from V and 5 bases from J, leaving 16 bases between. Here the CDR3 DNA reads TGCGCCAGCAGCTTGAATATCCCGGTCAACGACGAGCAGTACTTC. As protein: CASSLNIPVNDEQYF.

V gene TRBV18 combines with J gene TRBJ2-3, with D uncertain. The CDR3 is made up of 13 amino acids. Trimming removed 3 bases at V and 6 bases at J, with 10 bases between. Germline V gene data show CDR1 as KGHSH and CDR2 as LQKENI. The CDR3 DNA follows: TGTGCCAGCTCACCTCCCACGGGTGATACGCAGTATTTT. Translating gives CASSPPTGDTQYF.

The J gene is TRBJ2-4, the V gene TRBV4-1; the D is unclear. The CDR3 sequence is 13 residues long. Germline CDR1 is MGHRA and CDR2 is YSYEKL. The V end was cut by 6 bases, the J end by 6 bases, with 12 bases between. The CDR3 DNA is TGCGCCAGCAGAGGGCCGGATGGAAACATTCAGTACTTC. Amino acid sequence: CASRGPDGNIQYF.